The 19 T cell receptor beta chains listed next were all sequenced from one sample in a study of blood T cell repertoires in COVID-19. The table came from immunoSEQ multiplex PCR; TCRdb's copy has only in-frame clones and leaves some out. The sample holds over 150,000 clones; 70% to 90% are singletons and the top ten take 20%. Sample: peripheral blood. These receptors all stem from a man in his sixties or seventies with active or convalescent COVID-19.

This chain joins TRBV10-2 and TRBJ1-3, with 7 bases that match TRBD1. The CDR3 consists of 17 residues. Germline-derived CDR1 and CDR2 are WSHSY and SAAADI. V was pared by 5 bases and J by 1 base, with 11 bases of the junction left unmatched. CDR3 in amino acids: CASSFPQTGTSGNTIYF. The CDR3 nucleotides are TGCGCCAGCAGTTTTCCTCAGACAGGGACTTCTGGAAACACCATATATTTT.

J is TRBJ2-2 and V is TRBV6-2 or TRBV6-3; 7 positions match TRBD1. This CDR3 has 16 residues. Trimming removed 1 base from V and 1 base from J; junction bases left unmatched: 3. In germline, CDR1 is MNHEY, CDR2 SVGEGT. The CDR3 here is CASSYFRDRNTGELFF. CDR3 nucleotides: TGTGCCAGCAGTTACTTCCGGGACAGGAACACCGGGGAGCTGTTTTTT.

This chain joins TRBV30 and TRBJ1-1; D call uncertain. The V and J ends lost 5 bases and 1 base respectively, with 11 bases between them. The CDR3 extends over 13 amino acids. Germline loops: CDR1 GTSNPN, CDR2 SVGIG (reference sequence). The CDR3 loop reads CAWAKMANTEAFF. In nucleotides, the CDR3 is TGTGCCTGGGCGAAGATGGCGAACACTGAAGCTTTCTTT. Filled out from reference TRBV30 and TRBJ1-1, the complete variable domain reads SQTIHQWPATLVQPVGSPLSLECTVEGTSNPNLYWYRQAAGRGLQLLFYSVGIGQISSEVPQNLSASRPQDRQFILSSKKLLLSDSGFYLCAWAKMANTEAFFGQGTRLTVV.

The chain is built from TRBV6-5 and TRBJ1-2; 11 nucleotides agree with TRBD1. The germline V gene has CDR1 MNHEY and CDR2 SVGAGI. The ends lost 0 bases at V and 8 bases at J; junction bases unmatched: 5. The CDR3 covers 15 residues. CDR3 DNA: TGTGCCAGCAGTTACTCCCGGACAGGGGGCGCAGGCTACACCTTC. The encoded protein is CASSYSRTGGAGYTF.

The chain links TRBV3-1 (or the pseudogene TRBV3-2) to TRBJ1-6; 11 bases match TRBD1. After removal of 3 bases from V and 7 bases from J, the junction contained 2 bases not matched to a gene. Germline CDR1 and CDR2: LGHDT and YNNKEL (reference sequence). This CDR3 contains 15 residues. As DNA, the CDR3 is TGTGCCAGCAGCCACCGGGACAGGGGGAATTCACCCCTCCACTTT. Residues: CASSHRDRGNSPLHF.

The rearrangement links TRBV2 to TRBJ1-2; TRBD1 might be the D (5 bases). CDR1 and CDR2 from the germline V gene are SNHLY and FYNNEI. The germline V and J ends were trimmed by 7 bases and 4 bases, with 16 bases remaining between them. The CDR3 is 14 residues long. Here the CDR3 reads CASTIEAGLYGYTF. CDR3 sequence (DNA): TGTGCCAGCACCATTGAAGCGGGGCTCTATGGCTACACCTTC.

About this clone: Without the conserved terminal phenylalanine or tryptophan, this CDR3 likely stems from a read error. This chain joins TRBV7-2 and TRBJ1-2, with 8 bases that match TRBD1. The CDR3 length is 14 residues. Germline CDR1 reads SGHTA; CDR2 reads FQGNSA. J lost 5 bases, V lost 5 bases, and 7 bases had no gene match. This CDR3 is CASSLGTGQYGYTL. Here the CDR3 DNA reads TGTGCCAGCAGCCTAGGGACAGGACAATATGGCTACACCCTC.

This clone has only one observation. This chain joins TRBV24-1 and TRBJ2-1; tentatively, D is TRBD1 (6 bases). The CDR3 contains 16 residues. The germline V gene has CDR1 KGHDR and CDR2 SFDVKD. Trimming cost V 3 bases and J 5 bases, with 16 bases left between them. CDR3 residues: CATSDLLSGQHNEQFF. In DNA, the CDR3 is TGTGCCACCAGTGATCTCCTATCCGGACAGCACAATGAGCAGTTCTTC.

This rearrangement joins TRBV6-2 or TRBV6-3 to TRBJ2-1; D might be TRBD1 (6 bases). This CDR3 spans 16 amino acids. Germline values: CDR1 MNHEY, CDR2 SVGEGT. V gave up 4 bases and J gave up 0 bases, with 13 bases separating them. CDR3 nucleotide sequence: TGTGCCAGCAGTTCGAGACAGGTTAGCTCCTACAATGAGCAGTTCTTC. Protein: CASSSRQVSSYNEQFF.

The genes are TRBV30 and TRBJ1-1; D uncertain. This CDR3 comprises 13 residues. Germline V CDR1 and CDR2: GTSNPN, SVGIG (reference sequence). Trimming shortened V by 1 base and J by 0 bases, and 6 bases separated the two germline ends. The CDR3 DNA sequence: TGTGCCTGGAGTGCTCAGTTGAACACTGAAGCTTTCTTT. It is translated as CAWSAQLNTEAFF.

This chain joins TRBV28 and TRBJ1-6; D gene unclear. In germline, CDR1 is MDHEN, CDR2 SYDVKM. This CDR3 has 13 amino acids. V lost 8 bases and J 3 bases, leaving 8 bases between the germline ends. In DNA form, the CDR3 reads TGTGCCAGCTCGCAGCGCTATAATTCACCCCTCCACTTT. It codes for CASSQRYNSPLHF.

The rearrangement joins TRBV18 to TRBJ2-7, with a tentative D call TRBD2 (5 bases). Germline lookup yields CDR1 KGHSH and CDR2 LQKENI. V lost 5 bases and J lost 9, with 20 bases in between. This CDR3 region has 14 residues. CDR3 in DNA: TGTGCCAGCTCAGTTACCCGGGAACCAGGAGGGCAGTACTTC. It encodes CASSVTREPGGQYF. Complete variable domain (other parts from reference TRBV18 and TRBJ2-7): NAGVMQNPRHLVRRRGQEARLRCSPMKGHSHVYWYRQLPEEGLKFMVYLQKENIIDESGMPKERFSAEFPKEGPSILRIQQVVRGDSAAYFCASSVTREPGGQYFGPGTRLTVT.

This sequence joins TRBV20-1 and TRBJ1-4; TRBD1 is a possible D gene (6 bases). This CDR3 comprises 11 residues. V was cut by 3 bases and J by 8 bases, with 7 bases left in between. Germline CDR1 DFQATT, CDR2 SNEGSKA (reference sequence). CDR3 loop: CSASGQEKLFF. The DNA for the CDR3 is TGCAGTGCTAGCGGACAGGAAAAACTGTTTTTT.

The rearrangement joins TRBV27 to TRBJ2-7, with 13 nucleotides matching TRBD2. Per the germline V gene, CDR1 is MNHEY and CDR2 is SMNVEV (reference sequence). The J segment lost 5 bases and the V segment lost 1 base, leaving 20 bases of the junction unmatched. This CDR3 contains 21 residues. The CDR3 spells CASSLLVLSTFTSGRAHEQYF. Written as DNA, the CDR3 is TGTGCCAGCAGTTTATTAGTCTTATCCACCTTTACTAGCGGGAGGGCCCACGAGCAGTACTTC.

This sequence joins TRBV7-9 and TRBJ1-1, with 7 bases fitting TRBD1. Trimming removed 5 bases from V and 3 bases from J; junction bases left unmatched: 12. CDR1 and CDR2 from the germline V gene are SEHNR and FQNEAQ (reference sequence). This CDR3 contains 16 residues. CDR3 DNA: TGTGCCAGCAGCCCCCACAGGGGTGGGTTGGACACTGAAGCTTTCTTT. Its protein is CASSPHRGGLDTEAFF.

This clone was observed a handful of times. The rearrangement uses TRBV5-1 and TRBJ1-4; TRBD1 aligns across 9 bases. Trimming removed 4 bases from V and 3 bases from J; junction bases left unmatched: 4. Germline assignment: CDR1 SGHRS and CDR2 YFSETQ. This CDR3 region has 15 residues. CDR3 nucleotide sequence: TGCGCCAGCAGCACCGGACAGGGGCCTAATGAAAAACTGTTTTTT. Protein: CASSTGQGPNEKLFF.

The chain couples TRBV6-5 to TRBJ2-5; D is ambiguous. Germline lookup yields CDR1 MNHEY and CDR2 SVGAGI. The CDR3 extends over 15 amino acids. V dropped 2 bases and J dropped 0 bases, with 10 bases sitting between them. The CDR3, as DNA: TGTGCCAGCAGTTACGACCCAGGTCACCAAGAGACCCAGTACTTC. Protein sequence: CASSYDPGHQETQYF.

The chain couples TRBV15 to TRBJ2-3; D is possibly TRBD2 (6 bases). The length of the CDR3 is 16 residues. V was pared by 1 base and J by 4 bases, with 15 bases between. From germline, CDR1 is LNHNV and CDR2 YYDKDF (reference sequence). CDR3 region: CATSRGAGSQADTQYF. CDR3 DNA sequence: TGTGCCACCAGCAGAGGAGCCGGGAGCCAAGCAGATACGCAGTATTTT.

This sequence joins TRBV14 and TRBJ2-2; the match to TRBD2 covers 13 bases. The V gene end was trimmed by 1 base and the J gene end by 4 bases; junction bases not matched to a gene: 3. The V gene's germline CDR1 is SGHDN and CDR2 FVKESK. The CDR3 runs to 17 residues. The CDR3, as DNA: TGTGCCAGCAGCCAAGGACTAGCGGGAGGAGGCACCGGGGAGCTGTTTTTT. Its protein is CASSQGLAGGGTGELFF.